One sample yielded the 31 T cell receptor beta chains listed below, sequenced in a study of blood T cell repertoires in COVID-19. Assay: immunoSEQ multiplex PCR; the TCRdb copy retains only in-frame clones and omits some. The sample yields 250,000 to 300,000 clones, 83% seen once. The sample taken for sequencing was peripheral blood. All receptors come from a man between 60 and 75 years old who had recovered from COVID-19.

The rearrangement uses TRBV21-1 and TRBJ1-4. TRBV21-1 is reported as a pseudogene. This CDR3 is built from 15 residues. The CDR3 DNA reads TGTGCCAGCAGCAAAGCCCGGGTGGCAGAGGAAAAACTGTTTTTT. Translating gives CASSKARVAEEKLFF.

With respect to this clone: At the DNA level, this CDR3 is encoded by other sequences in the same sample as well. The chain has TRBV5-1 and TRBJ2-1; TRBD1 might be the D (6 bases). The CDR3 extends over 15 amino acids. Germline CDR1 is SGHRS and CDR2 is YFSETQ. Trimming stripped 2 bases from V and 1 base from J, with 10 bases between. This CDR3 reads CASSFQGSSYNEQFF. Here the CDR3 DNA reads TGCGCCAGCAGCTTCCAGGGGAGTTCCTACAATGAGCAGTTCTTC.

The chain is built from TRBV5-1 and TRBJ1-1; 7 bases map to TRBD1. The junction had 11 bases not matched to a gene; V was cut back by 0 bases and J by 6 bases. The CDR3 consists of 16 residues. CDR1 is SGHRS, CDR2 YFSETQ, per germline. The CDR3 DNA follows: TGCGCCAGCAGCTTGGTTGGGACAGCTCGGGATTCTGAAGCTTTCTTT. This codes for CASSLVGTARDSEAFF.

This chain connects TRBV19 to TRBJ1-2, with 7 nucleotides matching TRBD1. V gave up 4 bases and J gave up 6 bases; unmatched junction bases: 8. The V gene's germline CDR1 is LNHDA and CDR2 SQIVND (reference sequence). The CDR3 sequence is 14 residues long. CDR3 residues: CASSRGTGENGYTF. The CDR3 DNA is TGTGCCAGTAGTAGAGGAACAGGGGAAAATGGCTACACCTTC.

The rearrangement links TRBV4-2 to TRBJ2-5, with 7 bases fitting TRBD2. The CDR3 covers 15 residues. Per the germline V gene, CDR1 is LGHNA and CDR2 is YNFKEQ. The V segment lost 2 bases and the J segment 5 bases; nucleotides outside the gene matches: 8. CDR3 amino acids: CASSQRLGGSETQYF. The CDR3 region has the DNA TGTGCCAGCAGCCAACGACTAGGCGGGAGTGAGACCCAGTACTTC.

The gene calls are TRBV7-9 and TRBJ2-1; D unresolved. V lost 1 base and J lost 15, with 16 bases in between. Germline V gene lookup returns CDR1 SEHNR and CDR2 FQNEAQ (reference sequence). CDR3 length equals 13 residues. CDR3 coding DNA: TGTGCCAGCAGCTTAGGAGGCTGGTCCGGTGTGTTCTTC. This codes for CASSLGGWSGVFF.

The chain uses TRBV11-2 and TRBJ2-5, with D possibly TRBD2 on 7 matching bases. V lost 0 bases and J lost 7, with 21 bases in between. CDR1 and CDR2 from the germline V gene are SGHAT and FQNNGV. The CDR3 is 17 residues long. CDR3 in amino acids: CASSLDLRRGPLGTQYF. The CDR3 coding sequence is TGTGCCAGCAGCTTAGATCTCCGGCGGGGGCCCTTAGGGACCCAGTACTTC.

The J gene is TRBJ2-1, the V gene TRBV28, with 9 bases that match TRBD1. CDR3 length equals 17 residues. Germline CDR1 MDHEN, CDR2 SYDVKM. Trimming took 4 bases from V and 3 from J; bases not matched to a gene: 10. CDR3 sequence reads: CASSSTPGQGNYNEQFF. The CDR3 DNA sequence: TGTGCCAGCAGTTCCACCCCGGGACAGGGTAACTACAATGAGCAGTTCTTC.

The count of this clone is one. This rearrangement joins TRBV3-1 (or the pseudogene TRBV3-2) to TRBJ2-7; no clear D. Germline values: CDR1 LGHDT, CDR2 YNNKEL (reference sequence). The CDR3 spans 13 residues. Trimming stripped 2 bases from V and 5 bases from J, with 10 bases between. CDR3 coding DNA: TGTGCCAGCAGCCAAATATCCTCTCACGAGCAGTACTTC. Protein: CASSQISSHEQYF.

J is TRBJ2-3 and V is TRBV5-1; TRBD2 matches 9 bases. Germline V CDR1 and CDR2: SGHRS, YFSETQ. The CDR3 loop spans 16 amino acids. V shed 5 bases and J 3 bases; nucleotides not matched to a gene: 10. The CDR3 spells CASRQSGGQRTDTQYF. CDR3 sequence (DNA): TGCGCCAGCAGGCAAAGCGGGGGGCAACGTACAGATACGCAGTATTTT.

This clone was counted ten times or more. The chain employs TRBV10-3 and TRBJ2-5; 7 nucleotides line up with TRBD1. CDR3 length: 15 residues. Per the germline V gene, CDR1 is ENHRY and CDR2 is SYGVKD. The J segment lost 4 bases and the V segment lost 5 bases, leaving 10 bases of the junction unmatched. The CDR3 loop is CAISSPVGGGETQYF. CDR3 DNA: TGTGCCATCAGTTCCCCGGTAGGGGGCGGAGAGACCCAGTACTTC.

This clone was detected only once. This chain uses TRBV5-1 with TRBJ2-1, with 12 bases fitting TRBD2. Germline V CDR1 and CDR2: SGHRS, YFSETQ. There are 15 residues in the CDR3. V lost 7 bases, J lost 5 bases, and 7 bases stayed unmatched. The CDR3 DNA is TGCGCCAGCGGAATACTAGCGGGGGGCAACAATGAGCAGTTCTTC. This translates into CASGILAGGNNEQFF.

V and J are TRBV6-5 and TRBJ2-1; possibly TRBD2 for D (5 bases). V lost 0 bases, J lost 3 bases, and 12 bases lay in between. The CDR3 runs 16 residues. The germline V gene has CDR1 MNHEY and CDR2 SVGAGI. Written as DNA, the CDR3 is TGTGCCAGCAGTTACTCCCGCCCTAGCAGCTACAATGAGCAGTTCTTC. Protein sequence: CASSYSRPSSYNEQFF.

The chain couples TRBV9 to TRBJ2-7; 10 bases align to TRBD1. CDR3 length: 14 residues. V shed 3 bases, J shed 6 bases, and the junction held 6 bases outside the gene matches. The germline CDR1 and CDR2 sequences are SGDLS and YYNGEE. In DNA form, the CDR3 reads TGTGCCAGCAGCGCGGGACAGGGGAACTTCGAGCAGTACTTC. Its translation is CASSAGQGNFEQYF.

V gene TRBV3-1 (or the pseudogene TRBV3-2) combines with J gene TRBJ2-1; the match to TRBD2 covers 10 bases. The junction had 0 bases not matched to a gene; V was cut back by 1 base and J by 3 bases. CDR3 length: 15 residues. Per the germline V gene, CDR1 is LGHDT and CDR2 is YNNKEL (reference sequence). CDR3 DNA sequence: TGTGCCAGCAGCCAAGGACTAGCGGGCTACAATGAGCAGTTCTTC. It yields the protein CASSQGLAGYNEQFF.

The chain uses TRBV6-2 or TRBV6-3 and TRBJ1-1; D gene ambiguous. Per the germline V gene, CDR1 is MNHEY and CDR2 is SVGEGT. Trimming left V 2 bases short and J 1 base short, with 11 bases between. This CDR3 has 15 residues. CDR3 protein: CASSYVPTGNTEAFF. DNA for the CDR3: TGTGCCAGCAGTTACGTCCCGACGGGGAACACTGAAGCTTTCTTT.

This chain connects TRBV2 to TRBJ1-6; no reliable D call. V was pared by 2 bases and J by 8 bases, with 10 bases between. There are 14 residues in the CDR3. Germline values: CDR1 SNHLY, CDR2 FYNNEI. In DNA form, the CDR3 reads TGTGCCAGCAGTGAACGGTCCCTGTATTCACCCCTCCACTTT. It translates to CASSERSLYSPLHF.

This clone was found once. This sequence joins TRBV5-5 and TRBJ2-2, with a tentative D call TRBD1 (5 bases). Per the germline V gene, CDR1 is SGHKS and CDR2 is YYEKEE (reference sequence). This CDR3 contains 17 residues. V was clipped by 7 bases and J by 0 bases, with 19 bases between them. The CDR3 is CASFPPGHTANTGELFF. The DNA for the CDR3 is TGTGCCAGCTTTCCCCCCGGACACACCGCGAACACCGGGGAGCTGTTTTTT.

CDR3 DNA sequence: TGTGCCAGCAGCGGCAGACAGCACTCTGGAAACACCATATATTTT. Its protein is CASSGRQHSGNTIYF. V usage is TRBV3-1 (or the pseudogene TRBV3-2) and J usage is TRBJ1-3; weak D call: TRBD1 (5 bases). Per germline, CDR1 LGHDT and CDR2 YNNKEL (reference sequence). V lost 5 bases and J lost 0, with 11 bases in between. The CDR3 has 15 amino acids.

V is TRBV6-2 or TRBV6-3 and J is TRBJ2-5; unclear D gene. Trimming left V 6 bases short and J 5 bases short, with 10 bases between. Germline assignment: CDR1 MNHEY and CDR2 SVGEGT. This CDR3 is 12 amino acids long. The CDR3 reads CASSTSRETQYF. The CDR3 bases are TGTGCCAGCAGCACCTCCAGGGAGACCCAGTACTTC.

The chain uses TRBV5-1 and TRBJ2-2, with 7 positions matching TRBD1. The CDR3 consists of 16 residues. Trimming removed 2 bases from V and 3 bases from J; junction bases left unmatched: 7. Germline V gene sequence: CDR1 SGHRS, CDR2 YFSETQ. CDR3 amino acids: CASSFGSTGYTGELFF. The CDR3 DNA reads TGCGCCAGCAGCTTTGGGTCGACAGGGTACACCGGGGAGCTGTTTTTT.

The V gene is TRBV4-2, the J gene TRBJ2-2; D remains unclear. Germline V gene lookup returns CDR1 LGHNA and CDR2 YNFKEQ. V lost 0 bases and J 1 base, leaving 6 bases between the germline ends. This CDR3 has 15 residues. DNA of the CDR3: TGTGCCAGCAGCCAAGAATTTCAGAACACCGGGGAGCTGTTTTTT. This sequence encodes CASSQEFQNTGELFF.

The chain uses TRBV28 and TRBJ2-7; 10 nucleotides agree with TRBD2. This CDR3 has 15 residues. Germline lookup yields CDR1 MDHEN and CDR2 SYDVKM. J lost 3 bases, V lost 8 bases, and 10 bases had no gene match. CDR3 amino acids: CASFPRGTSDYEQYF. CDR3 DNA sequence: TGTGCCAGCTTCCCCCGGGGGACTAGCGACTACGAGCAGTACTTC.

The chain links TRBV4-1 to TRBJ2-1; 9 positions match TRBD2. CDR1 and CDR2 from the germline V gene are MGHRA and YSYEKL. The CDR3 runs to 18 residues. Germline trimming cut 4 bases from V and 10 bases from J; bases unmatched to any gene: 20. The CDR3 spells CASSPNLGQRGASGEQFF. In nucleotides, the CDR3 is TGCGCCAGCAGCCCGAATCTCGGCCAGCGGGGGGCCTCCGGGGAGCAGTTCTTC.

J is TRBJ2-3 and V is TRBV19; the match to TRBD2 covers 8 bases. Germline CDR1 reads LNHDA; CDR2 reads SQIVND (reference sequence). Unmatched junction bases numbered 5, after V lost 3 bases and J lost 6 bases. The CDR3 spans 14 residues. CDR3 protein: CASSIRSGGDTQYF. DNA of the CDR3: TGTGCCAGTAGTATTCGGTCGGGGGGGGATACGCAGTATTTT. Full variable domain (outside the CDR3, taken from reference TRBV19 and TRBJ2-3): DGGITQSPKYLFRKEGQNVTLSCEQNLNHDAMYWYRQDPGQGLRLIYYSQIVNDFQKGDIAEGYSVSREKKESFPLTVTSAQKNPTAFYLCASSIRSGGDTQYFGPGTRLTVL.

V and J are TRBV6-5 and TRBJ2-2; TRBD1 matches 9 bases. Germline CDR1 MNHEY, CDR2 SVGAGI. This CDR3 is 14 amino acids long. The junction had 2 bases not matched to a gene; V was cut back by 5 bases and J by 4 bases. The CDR3 reads CASSTQGATGELFF. The CDR3 region has the DNA TGTGCCAGCAGTACACAGGGGGCCACCGGGGAGCTGTTTTTT.

The rearrangement uses TRBV2 and TRBJ2-5; D remains ambiguous. The V end was cut by 7 bases, the J end by 7 bases, with 16 bases between. The germline V gene has CDR1 SNHLY and CDR2 FYNNEI. The CDR3 consists of 13 residues. CDR3 nucleotide sequence: TGTGCCAGCAAGTGGAGCGACCGTGCGACCCAGTACTTC. It yields the protein CASKWSDRATQYF.

The chain is built from TRBV30 and TRBJ2-1, with D maybe TRBD1 (6 bases). The CDR3 totals 13 residues. Germline CDR1 reads GTSNPN; CDR2 reads SVGIG (reference sequence). V was cut by 3 bases and J by 8 bases, with 14 bases left in between. CDR3 DNA: TGTGCCTGGAGCATACAGGGTTTTGATGAGCAGTTCTTC. It translates to CAWSIQGFDEQFF.

The chain recombines TRBV28 with TRBJ1-1, with D possibly TRBD1 on 6 matching bases. Germline V gene data show CDR1 as MDHEN and CDR2 as SYDVKM. The CDR3 spans 15 residues. Trimming took off 2 bases at V and 4 bases at J, with 14 bases between the two ends. This chain's CDR3 is CASSLRGKGSTEAFF. The CDR3 bases are TGTGCCAGCAGTTTAAGGGGGAAGGGGAGCACTGAAGCTTTCTTT.

This chain connects TRBV2 to TRBJ2-5; tentatively, D is TRBD2 (5 bases). The CDR3 has 13 amino acids. Trimming pared 6 bases from V and 5 bases from J, leaving 13 bases between. Germline lookup yields CDR1 SNHLY and CDR2 FYNNEI. In nucleotides, the CDR3 is TGTGCCAGCAGCCGCCGGACTTCCGAGACCCAGTACTTC. Residues: CASSRRTSETQYF.

This chain connects TRBV9 to TRBJ2-2, with D possibly being TRBD1 (6 bases). CDR1 is SGDLS, CDR2 YYNGEE, per germline. The CDR3 consists of 15 residues. V lost 4 bases, J lost 8 bases, and 18 bases lay in between. The CDR3 nucleotides read TGTGCCAGCAGCTCCCGGGACATTCTTTTAGGGGAGCTGTTTTTT. Translated, it gives CASSSRDILLGELFF.